This TCR beta chain was captured by sequencing in a study of shared clonotypes between healthy human individuals (dated by TCRdb to 2020 to 2021). In the study overall: Three men and two women, aged 18 to 49 years, made up the cohort. Libraries were prepared and TCR repertoires were sequenced by different laboratories using diverse techniques, in order to increase sequencing depth and limit assay-specific biases. Between about 0.85 and 9.5 billion PBMCs per donor were obtained by leukapheresis. The study deeply sequenced blood TCR repertoires of about five healthy adults to estimate repertoire size and the extent of clonotype sharing between individuals. Per donor, three plates each were used for CD4 naive and CD4 memory, two for CD8 naive, and one for CD8 memory.

CD8 naive samples consisted of CD45RO-negative cells that were positively selected for CCR7, yielding a CD45RA+CCR7+ population without TemRA cells. Healthy HIV-negative adults with no recently reported acute infections or vaccinations were included as donors. All donors were Caucasian adults living in Nashville, Tennessee, USA. Blood was collected by leukapheresis, and PBMCs were isolated by Ficoll-Histopaque density gradient centrifugation and then cryopreserved in liquid nitrogen vapor phase. Purity and quantity of every magnetically sorted T cell population were checked by analytical flow cytometry. Genomic DNA was isolated from each sorted fraction and quantified by UV absorbance on a Nanodrop 2000c. The CDR3 has 13 amino acids, counting the end cysteine and phenylalanine. The DNA shown is the 39-base CDR3, in frame from base 1. From the germline V gene (reference sequence), CDR1 is LNHDA and CDR2 is SQIVND. A distance of 10 bases separates the germline ends of V and J, which lose 7 bases and 0 bases respectively.

Details on this clone: The clone's antigen remains unknown. Base qualities are missing; no much larger clone stands one base away.

TCR CDR3 regions were amplified from genomic DNA by multiplex PCR using the deep immunoSEQ assay. Genomic DNA extracted from each cell subset was distributed evenly over all wells of several immunoSEQ 96-well plates, and each plate served as one replicate. For sorted subsets, approximately 200 ng of genomic DNA, equivalent to around 30,000 T cell genomes, went into each replicate PCR. Purified libraries were measured with a Qubit 3.0 fluorometer, size-checked on a Bioanalyzer 2100, and measured again with the KAPA Library Quantification kit. Every immunoSEQ 96-well plate was sequenced on a dedicated single-read 150-cycle Illumina NextSeq 550 flow cell. The authors processed their data as follows. Because the immunoSEQ output included only junctional sequences and no quality scores, the filtering could not be the same as the filtering used for full-length reads. To assign V/J genes and CDR3, sequences were annotated against IMGT germline references using PyIR, a Python wrapper for IgBLAST v1.9. Reads with weak V/J assignments (E-value above 1e-6), missing CDR3, stop codons, out-of-frame junctions, or ambiguous translated residues were removed. V3J clonotypes were defined by identical inferred V gene, J gene, and CDR3 amino acid sequence. To compute the percentage overlap between repertoires, the number of shared unique clonotypes was divided by the size of the smaller repertoire. Richness of each repertoire was evaluated using RTK rarefaction, the Chao1 estimator, and Recon v2.1 estimates of unobserved clonotypes. For all TCRbeta clonotypes obtained by the gDNA method from a handful of donors, generation probabilities were computed with OLGA. Imported from immuneACCESS, the table was reduced by TCRdb to in-frame sequences with V and J called. These copies leave out some clones; in studies compared against another copy, an unresolved V gene accounts for under half, and the cause of the remainder is not known. Clone size and V and J calls were adopted from that table, with D and trimming inferred from the DNA. The sample has roughly 890,000 clones on record, around 92% of them singletons. The ten top clones hold under 30% of the sample.

Paper-wide results and their limitations: Sampling was limited to blood, and TCR repertoires in tissue likely differ from TCR repertoires in blood. When a few donors were compared, the shared fraction of clonotypes was around 5% for naive CD4, around 4% for naive CD8, more than 2% for memory CD4, and 0.35% to 0.4% for memory CD8. Pairwise subsampling led to the expectation that sequencing depth would affect the degree of clonotype sharing among donors. Because the study included a small number of donors, the genetic and exposure-history diversity represented was limited. Higher generation probabilities were observed for clonotypes shared by all four sorted-subset donors than for non-shared clonotypes. Even with the large sequencing depth, rarefaction of the sorted-subset datasets indicated that sequencing was incomplete. Larger estimated clonotype richness was generally found for naive subsets than for memory subsets.

Sequenced sample: naive CD8+ T cells sorted from blood. The meaning of the sample's cell subset or site label: CD45RA+CCR7+. The chain was built from TRBV19 and TRBJ2-7; there is no confident call for the D gene. The TCR originated in a man aged 30-40 years in good health. The CDR3 amino acid sequence is: CASIGQNSYEQYF. In nucleotide form, the sequence is TGTGCCAGTATAGGTCAAAACTCCTACGAGCAGTACTTC.